This TCR beta chain was sequenced in a study of cytomegalovirus exposure and HLA in healthy donors. Findings and caveats of the study: TCR sequences were mostly rare, though some public TCRs occurred in many donors. Across donors, presence/absence analyses took sequencing depth to be roughly uniform. In a later analysis, most CMV-associated TCR beta chains appeared HLA-restricted.

The CDR3 extends over 13 amino acids. CDR1 and CDR2 (germline): MRHNA, SNTAGT. V was pared by 2 bases and J by 9 bases, with 8 bases between. This clone was detected a few times. Antigen: not known. 60 Vbeta and 13 Jbeta primers were used in PCR. Produced via immunoSEQ multiplex PCR; TCRdb's table is partial and in-frame only. Of approximately 100,000 clones in the sample, 60% to 85% were seen once. Each donor's status was that of a healthy bone marrow donor. The sequencing sample was made of PBMCs. V is TRBV6-4 and J is TRBJ1-6; D gene unclear. This clonotype originated in a female donor in good health and CMV-seropositive. Here the CDR3 DNA reads TGTGCCAGCAGTGACCATGAGGGTTCACCCCTCCACTTT. Translation: CASSDHEGSPLHF.